This entry features one T cell receptor (beta chain) sequence. The target antigen is unknown. These data belong to a study of human T cells and chemical hapten exposure. The germline CDR1 and CDR2 sequences are SGHKS and YYEKEE (reference sequence). V was clipped by 4 bases and J by 2 bases, with 26 bases between them. There are 19 residues in the CDR3. Findings and limits, study-wide: TCRs exceeding a frequency of 1 in 1000 stayed unchanged under DPC sensitization.

Using its own MiXCR run on the RACE reads, TCRdb lists one record per CDR3 protein. The table has about 120,000 distinct CDR3 sequences, approximately 15% seen once. Time point here: patch test 1, 2 weeks after DPC sensitization. This sample's treatment: therapeutic diphenylcyclopropenone sensitization with weekly scalp DPC. Blood, whole and unfractionated, served as the source for total RNA extraction. The sequence was collected from a man between 18 and 29 years old with alopecia areata. Some clones in this sample may be carry-over from other donors' samples. This material consisted of whole blood, taken in connection with sensitization to the hapten diphenylcyclopropenone (DPC). The chain links TRBV5-5 to TRBJ2-3, with a weak D call TRBD1 (5 bases). The CDR3 loop reads CASSLLGRVIWGPTDTQYF. CDR3 DNA: TGTGCCAGCAGCCTTCTCGGCAGGGTGATTTGGGGCCCCACAGATACGCAGTATTTT.